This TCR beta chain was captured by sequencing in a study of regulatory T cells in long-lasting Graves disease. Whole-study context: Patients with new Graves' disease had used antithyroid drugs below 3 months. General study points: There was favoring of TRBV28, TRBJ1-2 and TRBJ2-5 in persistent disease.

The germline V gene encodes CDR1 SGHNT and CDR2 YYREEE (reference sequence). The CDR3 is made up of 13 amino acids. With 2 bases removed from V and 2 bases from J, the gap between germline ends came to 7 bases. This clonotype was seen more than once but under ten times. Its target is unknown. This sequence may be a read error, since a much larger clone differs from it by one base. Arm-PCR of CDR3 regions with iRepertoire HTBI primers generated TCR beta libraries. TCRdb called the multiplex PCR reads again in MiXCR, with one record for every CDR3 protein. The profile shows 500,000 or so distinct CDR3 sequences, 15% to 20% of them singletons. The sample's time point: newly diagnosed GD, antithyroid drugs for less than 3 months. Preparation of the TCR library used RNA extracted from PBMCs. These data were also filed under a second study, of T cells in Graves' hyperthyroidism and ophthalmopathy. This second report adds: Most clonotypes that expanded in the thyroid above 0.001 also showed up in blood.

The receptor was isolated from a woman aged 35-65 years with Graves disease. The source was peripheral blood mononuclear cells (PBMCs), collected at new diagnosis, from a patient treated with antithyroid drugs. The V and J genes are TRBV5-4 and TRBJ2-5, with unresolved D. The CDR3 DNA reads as TGTGCCAGCAGCTTTTGGGTACAAGAGACCCAGTACTTC. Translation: CASSFWVQETQYF.